This T cell receptor (beta chain) was sequenced during a study of blood T cell repertoires in COVID-19. Overall study: Researchers got acute and convalescent COVID-19 samples from the United States, Italy and Spain. Nucleic acid was either cDNA or gDNA, and it came from T cells, B-cell-depleted T cells, or PBMCs.

CDR1 is MNHEY and CDR2 is SVGAGI in the germline V gene. CDR3 size: 12 residues. The V gene lost 10 bases and the J gene lost 0 bases, with 9 bases spanning the gap. Source study methods: The assay estimated nucleated cells by amplifying reference gene primers. Here immunoSEQ multiplex PCR was the method, and the copy in TCRdb shows in-frame clones only, minus some. V and J calls and clone size follow that table, whereas D and trimming were derived from the DNA. The repertoire holds 200,000 to 250,000 clones, approximately 83% seen once, with roughly 3% in the top ten. Sample: peripheral blood. The TCR sequence derives from a woman in her 30s who had recovered from COVID-19. The V gene is TRBV6-5, the J gene TRBJ1-1; D gene ambiguous. The CDR3 region is CATQFMNTEAFF. In DNA form, the CDR3 reads TGTGCCACACAGTTCATGAACACTGAAGCTTTCTTT.